This T cell receptor (beta chain) derives from a study of CD8+ T cells in alopecia areata listed by TCRdb under 2018. In terms of the full investigation: Treated patients were enrolled in an open-label pilot trial of oral tofacitinib, 5 to 10 mg twice daily, for moderate-to-severe alopecia areata. TCRbeta CDR3 regions were amplified by immunoSEQ multiplex PCR using 35 Vbeta forward and 13 Jbeta reverse primers. In treated patients, disease severity was measured using the SALT score, which gives the percentage of scalp surface area affected. RNA came from the PAXgene miRNA kit for fixed scalp, the miRNeasy kit for PBMCs, and the RNeasy kit for mouse skin. Clonality in the scalp was compared among normal scalp (n=4), patchy alopecia areata scalp (n=8), and alopecia totalis/universalis scalp (n=8). Tofacitinib-treated patients had biopsies at baseline and at 4 and 24 weeks of treatment, with a later scalp biopsy in several patients. In both human patients and the C3H/HeJ mouse model, the study applied high-throughput TCRbeta sequencing to look at T cell clonal expansion in alopecia areata. Patients received tofacitinib for 6 to 18 months and were then followed off drug for 6 months to check for delayed response and recurrence. In humans, TCRbeta sequencing was performed on scalp tissue and on sorted CD4+ and CD8+ peripheral blood T cells from healthy controls and from patients with patchy or totalis/universalis alopecia areata. On the study overall, not on this receptor specifically: Shared TCR sequences between patients were less evident than in mice, which may be partly attributable to HLA diversity in the patient population. Scalp clonality and the number of expanded CD8+ clones among the top 100 scalp clones were significantly decreased by tofacitinib. Many expanded lesional clones persisted in scalp and blood during tofacitinib treatment, which may partly explain relapse after stopping treatment. Because the treated cohort was small and included a single nonresponder, larger studies are needed to assess links between baseline CD8+ expansion and response. Resident alphabeta T cells in normal human skin are also sequenced, complicating scalp TCR repertoire analysis, unlike mouse skin dominated by gammadelta T cells. Compared with normal scalp, lesional scalp, particularly in alopecia totalis/universalis, had higher clonality and more expanded CD8+ clones, which suggests antigenic drive.

The sample's time point label is to be understood as: around 28 days on oral tofacitinib. The treatment or condition tag for this specimen amounts to: oral pan-JAK inhibitor, 5-10 mg twice daily. Lesional scalp punch biopsies and peripheral blood were obtained from alopecia areata patients. PBMCs were separated by density centrifugation and stained for CD3, CD4 and CD8, after which CD4+ and CD8+ T cells were sorted on a FACSAria. The CDR3, cysteine through phenylalanine, is 14 amino acids long. Only CDR3 DNA remains: 42 bases, in frame from the first base. CDR1 and CDR2 are read off the germline V gene as SQVTM and ANQGSEA. The V end loses 6 bases and the J end loses 4 bases, and a stretch of 16 bases separates them. This clone has just one count. No cognate antigen has been identified for it. Nothing much larger sits one base from this clone, and base qualities are not available. Libraries were constructed by the immunoSEQ multiplex PCR assay. RNA was extracted from all samples and reverse transcribed into cDNA, which served as template for TCR sequencing. SuperScript III was used for first-strand cDNA synthesis, primed with a 2:1 mix of oligo-dT and random hexamers. Amplification bias was assessed with a synthetic immune receptor repertoire, and residual bias was removed computationally. Per the source publication's procedure: Raw reads were preprocessed for error removal, and CDR3 was defined according to IMGT conventions as running from the conserved cysteine to phenylalanine. Clonality was calculated as 1 minus Shannon entropy normalized by log2 of the number of productive unique TCRs. Whether each scalp clone was CD4 or CD8 was inferred by checking scalp TCRbeta sequences against the CD4 and CD8 repertoires from sorted blood. In its TCRdb copy, this immuneACCESS table keeps in-frame sequences only and misses some clones. Where compared with another copy, unresolved V genes explain less than half of these, and the others have no known cause. V, J and clone size derive from that table, while D and trimming were established from the DNA sequence. This sample comprises around 120,000 clones, around 60% of them detected only once. The top ten clones comprise more than 5.5% of the sample.

The sequenced sample was CD4+ T cells sorted from blood, obtained at week 4, from a patient treated with tofacitinib. This receptor chain uses TRBV29-1 and TRBJ2-1, with TRBD1 tentatively as D gene (6 bases match). The sequence derives from a human donor with alopecia areata. The nucleotide sequence reads as follows: TGCAGCGTCAGATCCAGGGGAGAATACAATGAGCAGTTCTTC. Its protein product is CSVRSRGEYNEQFF.